Below, 31 T cell receptor beta chains from the same sample are listed, as sequenced in a study of T-cell reconstitution after alpha-beta-depleted transplantation in children. This sample's TCRbeta library carried unique molecular identifier barcodes. Using its own MiXCR run on the PCR reads, TCRdb lists one record per CDR3 protein. This sample has about 540,000 distinct CDR3 sequences, with around 17% found just once. Sample: PBMCs from the stem cell graft donor, taken from the stem cell graft. These receptors all stem from a human donor who donated a stem cell graft to a child with acute lymphoblastic leukemia.

This clonotype was counted only a few times. This chain joins TRBV7-9 and TRBJ1-2, with TRBD1 matching over 8 bases. The CDR3 is 15 residues long. After removal of 0 bases from V and 7 bases from J, the junction contained 7 bases not matched to a gene. Per germline, CDR1 SEHNR and CDR2 FQNEAQ (reference sequence). In nucleotides, the CDR3 is TGTGCCAGCAGCTTAGCGGTCGGACAGGGCGCTGGCTACACCTTC. Amino acid sequence: CASSLAVGQGAGYTF.

The V and J genes are TRBV4-2 and TRBJ1-2, with 7 bases matching TRBD1. Per the germline V gene, CDR1 is LGHNA and CDR2 is YNFKEQ. The CDR3 runs to 13 residues. The V segment lost 4 bases and the J segment 7 bases; nucleotides outside the gene matches: 6. This CDR3 reads CASSPLDRSGYTF. In nucleotides, the CDR3 is TGTGCCAGCAGCCCCTTGGACAGGTCTGGCTACACCTTC.

The chain uses TRBV7-9 and TRBJ2-2; 7 bases agree with TRBD1. V trimming: 6 bases; J trimming: 6 bases; junction bases outside the gene matches: 13. The germline gives CDR1 SEHNR, CDR2 FQNEAQ (reference sequence). The CDR3 consists of 16 residues. The CDR3 DNA sequence: TGTGCCAGCAGACTTCCGGGACAGAAGATCCCCGGGGAGCTGTTTTTT. As protein: CASRLPGQKIPGELFF.

A few counts support this clonotype. The chain couples TRBV5-1 to TRBJ2-1; D uncertain. The CDR3 runs to 14 residues. Germline V gene lookup returns CDR1 SGHRS and CDR2 YFSETQ. The V gene lost 0 bases and the J gene lost 10 bases, with 14 bases spanning the gap. As DNA, the CDR3 is TGCGCCAGCAGCTTGGGGGTAGGCTCGCGAGAGCAGTTCTTC. It yields the protein CASSLGVGSREQFF.

This clonotype occurred a few times. The rearrangement uses TRBV29-1 and TRBJ2-3; no clear D. The V gene's germline CDR1 is SQVTM and CDR2 ANQGSEA. The CDR3 runs to 12 residues. The V gene lost 3 bases and the J gene lost 2 bases, with 6 bases spanning the gap. The CDR3 here is CSVEAVTDTQYF. The CDR3 coding sequence is TGCAGCGTTGAGGCGGTCACAGATACGCAGTATTTT.

This clonotype was observed a few times. V and J are TRBV4-1 and TRBJ2-1; a weak D match, TRBD2 (6 bases). The length of the CDR3 is 17 residues. The germline V gene encodes CDR1 MGHRA and CDR2 YSYEKL. V was shortened by 0 bases and J by 7 bases, with 19 bases between the two germline ends. CDR3 bases: TGCGCCAGCAGCCAAGAGAGCCCGGGACTCCTCGGTAATGAGCAGTTCTTC. Translation gives CASSQESPGLLGNEQFF.

The chain combines TRBV7-8 with TRBJ2-2; 9 nucleotides line up with TRBD1. The J segment lost 5 bases and the V segment lost 4 bases, leaving 17 bases of the junction unmatched. Germline V lookup: CDR1 SGHVS, CDR2 FQNEAQ. The CDR3 covers 19 residues. Here the CDR3 DNA reads TGTGCCAGCAGCTCCCGGAGGATCGGGACAGGGACCCGGACCGGGGAGCTGTTTTTT. Translating it yields CASSSRRIGTGTRTGELFF.

The genes are TRBV7-9 and TRBJ2-7, with TRBD1 identical over 11 bases. V lost 2 bases, J lost 7 bases, and 7 bases stayed unmatched. The CDR3 consists of 15 residues. CDR1 is SEHNR, CDR2 FQNEAQ, per germline (reference sequence). CDR3 sequence reads: CASSLSGQGAGEQYF. CDR3 sequence (DNA): TGTGCCAGCAGCTTAAGTGGACAGGGGGCCGGAGAGCAGTACTTC. The whole variable domain, remainder taken from reference TRBV7-9 and TRBJ2-7, is DTGVSQNPRHKITKRGQNVTFRCDPISEHNRLYWYRQTLGQGPEFLTYFQNEAQLEKSRLLSDRFSAERPKGSFSTLEIQRTEQGDSAMYLCASSLSGQGAGEQYFGPGTRLTVT.

The V and J genes are TRBV27 and TRBJ2-1; 10 positions agree with TRBD2. The CDR3 totals 14 residues. Germline V lookup: CDR1 MNHEY, CDR2 SMNVEV (reference sequence). Losses at the gene ends were 7 bases for V and 6 bases for J; bases not matched to a gene: 6. The CDR3 here is CASTEREGLNEQFF. For the CDR3, the DNA is TGTGCCAGCACCGAGCGGGAGGGCCTCAATGAGCAGTTCTTC.

The J gene is TRBJ2-2, the V gene TRBV20-1, with D possibly TRBD2 on 6 matching bases. The CDR3 totals 17 residues. The V end lost 0 bases, the J end lost 4 bases, and 18 bases lay between the germline ends. CDR1 DFQATT and CDR2 SNEGSKA come from the germline V gene (reference sequence). Here the CDR3 reads CSARDGDGRPFTGELFF. CDR3 nucleotide sequence: TGCAGTGCTAGAGATGGGGACGGGAGACCGTTCACCGGGGAGCTGTTTTTT.

The chain employs TRBV2 and TRBJ2-7, with TRBD2 identical over 12 bases. Germline V lookup: CDR1 SNHLY, CDR2 FYNNEI. With 3 bases clipped from V and 2 bases from J, the junction kept 2 bases outside the gene matches. The CDR3 runs to 15 residues. CDR3 DNA sequence: TGTGCCAGCAGTGATCTAGCGGGAGGGACCTACGAGCAGTACTTC. Protein sequence: CASSDLAGGTYEQYF. The full variable domain, its missing parts supplied by reference TRBV2 and TRBJ2-7, is EPEVTQTPSHQVTQMGQEVILRCVPISNHLYFYWYRQILGQKVEFLVSFYNNEISEKSEIFDDQFSVERPDGSNFTLKIRSTKLEDSAMYFCASSDLAGGTYEQYFGPGTRLTVT.

J is TRBJ2-1 and V is TRBV20-1; D may be TRBD2 (6 bases). Germline assignment: CDR1 DFQATT and CDR2 SNEGSKA (reference sequence). CDR3 size: 11 residues. Trimming cost V 3 bases and J 10 bases, with 10 bases left between them. CDR3 nucleotides: TGCAGTGCTAGGGAGGGGAAGGAGCAGTTCTTC. Amino acids: CSAREGKEQFF.

This clonotype was seen repeatedly, ten times or more. This sequence joins TRBV5-1 and TRBJ2-1, with 8 bases lining up with TRBD2. The CDR3 covers 15 residues. The V and J ends lost 0 bases and 7 bases, in that order; junction bases with no gene match: 6. The germline V gene encodes CDR1 SGHRS and CDR2 YFSETQ. CDR3 amino acids: CASSLAGLGVNEQFF. DNA for the CDR3: TGCGCCAGCAGCTTGGCGGGACTAGGGGTAAATGAGCAGTTCTTC.

This clonotype was observed a handful of times. V and J are TRBV20-1 and TRBJ2-1; 9 nucleotides agree with TRBD2. CDR1 and CDR2 (germline): DFQATT, SNEGSKA (reference sequence). Trimming cost V 8 bases and J 5 bases; bases outside gene matches: 7. CDR3 length: 13 residues. In DNA, the CDR3 is TGCAGTACCTTAATAGCGGGAGACAATGAGCAGTTCTTC. This codes for CSTLIAGDNEQFF.

This clonotype occurred a few times. The chain employs TRBV19 and TRBJ1-5, with D possibly being TRBD1 (5 bases). From germline, CDR1 is LNHDA and CDR2 SQIVND (reference sequence). V gave up 3 bases and J gave up 7 bases, with 13 bases separating them. The CDR3 is 14 amino acids. The CDR3 here is CASSIGGTGQPQHF. CDR3 nucleotide sequence: TGTGCCAGTAGTATCGGGGGAACGGGACAGCCCCAGCATTTT. The variable domain in full, completed from reference TRBV19 and TRBJ1-5, reads DGGITQSPKYLFRKEGQNVTLSCEQNLNHDAMYWYRQDPGQGLRLIYYSQIVNDFQKGDIAEGYSVSREKKESFPLTVTSAQKNPTAFYLCASSIGGTGQPQHFGDGTRLSIL.

This clonotype was seen more than once but under ten times. The chain is built from TRBV20-1 and TRBJ2-3; possibly TRBD2 for D (5 bases). The germline V and J ends were trimmed by 2 bases and 4 bases, with 10 bases remaining between them. Germline CDR1 is DFQATT and CDR2 is SNEGSKA (reference sequence). CDR3 length equals 13 residues. The CDR3 here is CSARREGPDTQYF. The CDR3 nucleotides are TGCAGTGCTAGACGAGAGGGCCCAGATACGCAGTATTTT.

This chain connects TRBV6-1 to TRBJ2-3, with 14 positions matching TRBD2. Germline-derived CDR1 and CDR2 are MNHNS and SASEGT. The CDR3 totals 17 residues. With V trimmed by 0 bases and J by 4 bases, 3 bases remained unmatched. Here the CDR3 DNA reads TGTGCCAGCAGTGAAGCAAGGGGACTAGCGGGAGCAGATACGCAGTATTTT. Amino acid sequence: CASSEARGLAGADTQYF.

This clonotype was seen a handful of times. The J gene is TRBJ2-1, the V gene TRBV5-1; 7 bases are shared with TRBD2. J lost 2 bases, V lost 4 bases, and 9 bases had no gene match. Germline V gene lookup returns CDR1 SGHRS and CDR2 YFSETQ. The CDR3 runs to 16 residues. CDR3 loop: CASSPRQGGTYNEQFF. The CDR3 region has the DNA TGCGCCAGCAGCCCGCGGCAGGGAGGGACCTACAATGAGCAGTTCTTC.

The V gene is TRBV20-1, the J gene TRBJ2-3; TRBD2 agrees at 11 bases. CDR1 DFQATT and CDR2 SNEGSKA come from the germline V gene (reference sequence). The CDR3 sequence is 14 residues long. CDR3 loop: CSILAGVPTDTQYF. Here the CDR3 DNA reads TGCAGCATACTAGCGGGAGTCCCCACAGATACGCAGTATTTT.

CDR3 sequence (DNA): TGCGCCAGCAGCTATGAGACGGCTCCCTATGGCTACACCTTC. Translating it yields CASSYETAPYGYTF. The J gene is TRBJ1-2, the V gene TRBV5-1; no reliable D call. This CDR3 comprises 14 residues. V lost 3 bases and J lost 4, with 13 bases in between. From germline, CDR1 is SGHRS and CDR2 YFSETQ.

The V call is TRBV12-3 or TRBV12-4, the J call TRBJ2-1; no firm D call. The CDR3 has 12 amino acids. Trimming stripped 7 bases from V and 8 bases from J, with 12 bases between. CDR3 protein: CASTPSGYEQFF. The CDR3, as DNA: TGTGCCAGCACCCCTTCGGGCTATGAGCAGTTCTTC.

This clonotype turned up a few times. V usage is TRBV29-1 and J usage is TRBJ1-1; 9 bases are a match to TRBD1. The V gene's germline CDR1 is SQVTM and CDR2 ANQGSEA. J was trimmed by 0 bases and V by 4 bases; bases with no gene match: 6. The CDR3 has 15 residues. CDR3 amino acids: CSVARDRGMNTEAFF. The CDR3 DNA reads TGCAGCGTTGCCCGCGACAGGGGGATGAACACTGAAGCTTTCTTT.

This clonotype was observed a few times. V and J are TRBV20-1 and TRBJ2-2; TRBD2 matches 9 bases. There are 15 residues in the CDR3. Trimming removed 5 bases from V and 2 bases from J; junction bases left unmatched: 6. Germline loops: CDR1 DFQATT, CDR2 SNEGSKA (reference sequence). Here the CDR3 reads CSAPHSGGNTGELFF. Written as DNA, the CDR3 is TGCAGTGCTCCCCATAGCGGGGGAAACACCGGGGAGCTGTTTTTT.

This clonotype turned up a few times. This chain joins TRBV18 and TRBJ2-5; tentatively, D is TRBD1 (5 bases). Germline V lookup: CDR1 KGHSH, CDR2 LQKENI. The CDR3 contains 13 residues. V was pared by 5 bases and J by 5 bases, with 12 bases between. Written as DNA, the CDR3 is TGTGCCAGCTCAACGGGTCAGGGCGAGACCCAGTACTTC. Protein product: CASSTGQGETQYF.

This clonotype has just a few counts. The V call is TRBV7-9, the J call TRBJ1-1, with 7 bases that match TRBD1. The CDR3 length is 14 residues. Germline loops: CDR1 SEHNR, CDR2 FQNEAQ (reference sequence). V dropped 5 bases and J dropped 5; count of bases not matched to a gene: 8. CDR3 nucleotides: TGTGCCAGCAGCCAACGACAGGGAGAAACTGAAGCTTTCTTT. Translation: CASSQRQGETEAFF.

This clonotype was recorded many times. The V and J genes are TRBV6-2 or TRBV6-3 and TRBJ2-5; either TRBD1 or TRBD2 may fit D (6 bases each). This CDR3 comprises 17 residues. Per germline, CDR1 MNHEY and CDR2 SVGEGT. The ends were cut back, 5 bases at V and 0 bases at J, with 19 bases in the middle. CDR3 sequence reads: CASSKTAPGAYQETQYF. DNA of the CDR3: TGTGCCAGCAGTAAGACAGCGCCGGGGGCGTACCAAGAGACCCAGTACTTC.

V usage is TRBV6-1 and J usage is TRBJ2-1; 10 bases are shared with TRBD2. The J segment lost 4 bases and the V segment lost 8 bases, leaving 20 bases of the junction unmatched. This CDR3 region has 19 residues. The germline V gene encodes CDR1 MNHNS and CDR2 SASEGT. DNA of the CDR3: TGTGCCAGCGGAAGTCCTAGCGGGAGACTAAGTGGCGGGTACAATGAGCAGTTCTTC. The encoded protein is CASGSPSGRLSGGYNEQFF.

This clonotype was recorded many times. The gene calls are TRBV7-3 and TRBJ2-1, with a weak D call TRBD2 (5 bases). The CDR3 has 19 amino acids. V lost 2 bases and J lost 1, with 21 bases in between. Germline CDR1 is SGHTA and CDR2 is FQGTGA. CDR3 in DNA: TGTGCCAGCAGCTTACAGACTACGGCTAGCCCACATTCCTACAATGAGCAGTTCTTC. Translation gives CASSLQTTASPHSYNEQFF.

This clonotype appeared a few times. The genes are TRBV12-3 or TRBV12-4 and TRBJ1-1; unclear D gene. CDR3 length: 13 amino acids. Trimming shortened V by 7 bases and J by 1 base, and 10 bases separated the two germline ends. For the CDR3, the DNA is TGTGCCAGCAACCTCGGGAGGAACACTGAAGCTTTCTTT. This codes for CASNLGRNTEAFF.

The rearrangement uses TRBV7-2 and TRBJ2-7; D possibly uses TRBD1 or TRBD2 (6 bases each). The V end was cut by 4 bases, the J end by 6 bases, with 19 bases between. Germline V lookup: CDR1 SGHTA, CDR2 FQGNSA. The CDR3 sequence is 15 residues long. CDR3 DNA sequence: TGTGCCAGCAGCTGGAGGGGGTCGGTCCCTGGCGAGCAGTACTTC. It codes for CASSWRGSVPGEQYF.

There are a few counts of this clonotype. The chain recombines TRBV9 with TRBJ2-2; D is unresolved. Germline V gives CDR1 SGDLS, CDR2 YYNGEE. This CDR3 has 15 amino acids. The V end lost 0 bases, the J end lost 2 bases, and 8 bases lay between the germline ends. CDR3 loop: CASSVAPSNTGELFF. CDR3 DNA: TGTGCCAGCAGCGTAGCTCCCTCCAACACCGGGGAGCTGTTTTTT. Combining the CDR3 with reference TRBV9 and TRBJ2-2 gives the whole variable domain DSGVTQTPKHLITATGQRVTLRCSPRSGDLSVYWYQQSLDQGLQFLIQYYNGEERAKGNILERFSAQQFPDLHSELNLSSLELGDSALYFCASSVAPSNTGELFFGEGSRLTVL.